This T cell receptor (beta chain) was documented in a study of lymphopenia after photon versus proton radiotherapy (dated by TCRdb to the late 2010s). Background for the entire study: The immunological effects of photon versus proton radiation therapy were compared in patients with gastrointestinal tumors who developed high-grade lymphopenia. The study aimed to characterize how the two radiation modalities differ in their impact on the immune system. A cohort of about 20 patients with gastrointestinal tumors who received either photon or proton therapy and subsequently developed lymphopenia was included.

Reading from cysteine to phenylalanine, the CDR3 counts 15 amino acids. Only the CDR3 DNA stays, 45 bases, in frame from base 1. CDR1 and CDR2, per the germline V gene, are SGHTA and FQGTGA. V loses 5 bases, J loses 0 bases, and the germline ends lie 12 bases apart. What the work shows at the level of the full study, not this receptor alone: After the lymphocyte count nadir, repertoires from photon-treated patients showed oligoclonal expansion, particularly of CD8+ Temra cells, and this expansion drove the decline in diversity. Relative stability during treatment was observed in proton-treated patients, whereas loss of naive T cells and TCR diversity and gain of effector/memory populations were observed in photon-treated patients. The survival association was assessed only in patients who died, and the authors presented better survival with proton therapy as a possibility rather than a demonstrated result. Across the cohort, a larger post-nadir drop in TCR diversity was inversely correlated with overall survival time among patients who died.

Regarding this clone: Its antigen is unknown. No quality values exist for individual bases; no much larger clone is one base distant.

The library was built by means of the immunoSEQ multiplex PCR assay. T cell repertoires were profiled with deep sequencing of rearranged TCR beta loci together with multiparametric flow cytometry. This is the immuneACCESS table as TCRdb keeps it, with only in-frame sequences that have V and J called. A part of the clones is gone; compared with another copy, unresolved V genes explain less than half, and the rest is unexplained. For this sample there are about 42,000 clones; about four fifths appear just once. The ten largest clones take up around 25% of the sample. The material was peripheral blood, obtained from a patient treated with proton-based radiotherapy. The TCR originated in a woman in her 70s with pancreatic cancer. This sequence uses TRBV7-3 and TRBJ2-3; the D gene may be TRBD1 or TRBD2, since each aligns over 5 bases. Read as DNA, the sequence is TGTGCCAGCAGCCTTATGGGACCTAGCACAGATACGCAGTATTTT. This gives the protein CASSLMGPSTDTQYF. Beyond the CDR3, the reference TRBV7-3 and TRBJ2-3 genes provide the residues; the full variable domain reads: GAGVSQTPSNKVTEKGKYVELRCDPISGHTALYWYRQSLGQGPEFLIYFQGTGAADDSGLPNDRFFAVRPEGSVSTLKIQRTERGDSAVYLCASSLMGPSTDTQYFGPGTRLTVL.